These 10 T cell receptor beta chains were sequenced from one sample in a study of monozygotic twins with inflammatory bowel disease. Following a re-call of the 5' RACE reads, TCRdb has one entry per CDR3 protein and lacks DNA. Its listing shows some 450,000 distinct CDR3 sequences. Sample: blood. All receptors come from a human donor with ulcerative colitis or Crohn's disease, or a healthy co-twin of an affected twin (not recorded which).

V and J are TRBV5-1 and TRBJ1-6. The germline V gene has CDR1 SGHRS and CDR2 YFSETQ. CDR3 length equals 13 residues. The CDR3 sequence: CASTEGPTSPLHF.

The chain uses TRBV10-3 and TRBJ1-1. The CDR3 consists of 16 residues. Germline V gene sequence: CDR1 ENHRY, CDR2 SYGVKD. The CDR3 here is CAISSESGARNTEAFF.

The chain is built from TRBV20-1 and TRBJ2-2; the TCRdb call, TRBD1, lacks DNA for checking. The CDR3 runs 14 residues. The germline gives CDR1 DFQATT, CDR2 SNEGSKA (reference sequence). Here the CDR3 reads CSASRSPNTGELFF.

The chain employs TRBV11-2 and TRBJ2-7; the D call from TCRdb, TRBD1, cannot be confirmed without DNA. The CDR3 totals 15 residues. Germline CDR1 is SGHAT and CDR2 is FQNNGV. CDR3 in amino acids: CASSPDRPPLYEQYF.

V and J are TRBV4-2 and TRBJ2-3; TCRdb proposes TRBD2, but this gene call is untestable without DNA. CDR3 length: 15 amino acids. CDR1 and CDR2 from the germline V gene are LGHNA and YNFKEQ. The CDR3 protein is CASSQEPWTSDTQYF.

The CDR3 protein is CASSITRGGEQFF. The chain uses TRBV19 and TRBJ2-1; absent DNA, TCRdb's TRBD2 call cannot be checked. The CDR3 is made up of 13 amino acids. CDR1 LNHDA and CDR2 SQIVND come from the germline V gene (reference sequence).

This chain connects TRBV7-2 to TRBJ2-7; TCRdb picks TRBD2, but there is no DNA to check that call. Germline V gene sequence: CDR1 SGHTA, CDR2 FQGNSA. The CDR3 loop spans 16 amino acids. CDR3: CASSLVASGGSYEQYF.

The chain couples TRBV10-3 to TRBJ1-1; TCRdb lists TRBD1, though no DNA is available to test this call. The CDR3 spans 13 residues. Germline V lookup: CDR1 ENHRY, CDR2 SYGVKD. The CDR3 is CAIREQAYTEAFF.

The genes are TRBV11-2 and TRBJ1-4; TCRdb outputs TRBD1, but without DNA this stays unchecked. This CDR3 region has 19 residues. Germline V CDR1 and CDR2: SGHAT, FQNNGV. CDR3 amino acids: CASSFKDRGRLSENEKLFF.

V gene TRBV12-3 or TRBV12-4 combines with J gene TRBJ2-1; TCRdb names TRBD1, which stays unverified in the absence of DNA. The CDR3 has 14 amino acids. CDR3 region: CASSFMTAGNEQFF.